The clone carrying this T cell receptor (beta chain) was counted many times. As yet, its antigen is unknown. Each molecule of TCR cDNA was tagged with one unique molecular identifier. TCRdb called the 5' RACE reads again in MiXCR, with one record for every CDR3 protein. Of more than 95,000 distinct CDR3 sequences detected, 12% appear once; the ten largest clones hold approximately 17%. Documented time point: blood at routine non-recurrence follow-up after resection. Sequencing covered unsorted whole RNA taken from tumor, nontumor lung or frozen PBMC. This record belongs to a study of spatial heterogeneity in lung cancer. Study as a whole: Sequencing covered available follow-up PBMC samples collected a median of approximately 2 years after resection. Beta-chain sequences were consistently detected more often than alpha-chain sequences. Whole-study results and caveats: At tumor resection, ubiquitous expanded TCRs were detected in blood more often than later.

The sequence was collected from a male donor with early-stage non-small cell lung cancer. This material consisted of PBMCs, taken at follow-up.

The CDR3, as DNA: TGTGCCAGCAGTAAATCAGGAAAAACCCCCTACGAGCAGTACTTC. It specifies CASSKSGKTPYEQYF. This chain connects TRBV28 to TRBJ2-7; D is unclear. Per germline, CDR1 MDHEN and CDR2 SYDVKM. The CDR3 spans 15 residues. Trimming took 5 bases from V and 2 from J, leaving 16 bases between them.